A single sample gave rise to the 28 T cell receptor beta chains below, sequenced in a study of blood T cells in healthy people across ages. Primers used in a second PCR of about 6 to 11 cycles were a sample-barcoded 5' primer and a J-beta primer mix. Each CDR3 protein gets one entry after TCRdb re-called the 5' RACE reads with MiXCR. This sample yields about 1.6 million distinct CDR3 sequences, of which roughly a third are seen a single time; around 11% belongs to the top ten. Sequencing used blood. The receptors originated from a woman in her thirties in good health.

This clonotype was recorded at least ten times. The rearrangement joins TRBV3-1 to TRBJ1-2; no clear D. Germline-derived CDR1 and CDR2 are LGHDT and YNNKEL (reference sequence). The CDR3 contains 15 residues. V gave up 1 base and J gave up 1 base, with 10 bases separating them. CDR3 in DNA: TGTGCCAGCAGCCAAGTGGGAGACTATAACTATGGCTACACCTTC. It encodes CASSQVGDYNYGYTF.

The V call is TRBV7-6, the J call TRBJ2-1; D remains unclear. The CDR3 has 15 amino acids. Germline V gene sequence: CDR1 SGHVS, CDR2 FNYEAQ. The germline V and J ends were trimmed by 2 bases and 4 bases, with 12 bases remaining between them. CDR3 in amino acids: CASSLKGLGYNEQFF. In DNA form, the CDR3 reads TGTGCCAGCAGCTTAAAAGGGTTAGGGTACAATGAGCAGTTCTTC.

V gene TRBV27 combines with J gene TRBJ2-2; maybe TRBD2 (6 bases). Looked up from germline, CDR1 is MNHEY and CDR2 is SMNVEV (reference sequence). The ends were cut back, 6 bases at V and 0 bases at J, with 11 bases in the middle. CDR3 length: 15 residues. CDR3 residues: CASRGEAANTGELFF. The DNA for the CDR3 is TGTGCCAGCAGAGGGGAGGCCGCGAACACCGGGGAGCTGTTTTTT.

The chain recombines TRBV27 with TRBJ2-5; unclear D gene. Between the trimmed V and J ends, which lost 6 bases and 10 bases, there was a span of 12 bases. The germline V gene encodes CDR1 MNHEY and CDR2 SMNVEV (reference sequence). This CDR3 region has 11 residues. The CDR3 protein is CASSSRNSQYF. Here the CDR3 DNA reads TGTGCCAGCAGCTCGAGGAATAGCCAGTACTTC.

This clonotype was observed a few times. The chain links TRBV5-1 to TRBJ1-6, with TRBD1 identical over 7 bases. Germline CDR1 is SGHRS and CDR2 is YFSETQ. The CDR3 sequence is 15 residues long. Losses at the gene ends were 2 bases for V and 7 bases for J; bases not matched to a gene: 6. In DNA form, the CDR3 reads TGCGCCAGCAGCTTAGAGGGACAGCGCAATTCACCCCTCCACTTT. Translating it yields CASSLEGQRNSPLHF.

The rearrangement uses TRBV3-1 and TRBJ1-2; possible D gene TRBD1, 5 bases. The ends were cut back, 1 base at V and 3 bases at J, with 9 bases in the middle. The V gene's germline CDR1 is LGHDT and CDR2 YNNKEL (reference sequence). This CDR3 has 14 amino acids. The CDR3 is CASSQGGVDYGYTF. The CDR3 bases are TGTGCCAGCAGCCAAGGGGGCGTCGACTATGGCTACACCTTC.

This clonotype was seen many times. The chain carries TRBV20-1 and TRBJ2-5; a weak D match, TRBD2 (6 bases). V shed 0 bases and J shed 1 base, with 12 bases lying between them. Germline V lookup: CDR1 DFQATT, CDR2 SNEGSKA (reference sequence). The length of the CDR3 is 15 residues. CDR3 sequence (DNA): TGCAGTGCTAGAGATGGGGGGAGGTTCCAAGAGACCCAGTACTTC. This encodes CSARDGGRFQETQYF.

The chain employs TRBV11-2 and TRBJ1-1; D possibly corresponds to TRBD1 (6 bases). The germline V gene has CDR1 SGHAT and CDR2 FQNNGV. CDR3 size: 12 residues. V lost 3 bases and J lost 12, with 14 bases in between. The CDR3 coding sequence is TGTGCCAGCAGCTTTGGGGGCGTAGAGTCTTTCTTT. This encodes CASSFGGVESFF.

The table lists this clonotype with a few counts. The CDR3, as DNA: TGTGCCAGCAGTGGGGACAGCCTAGGGAATTCACCCCTCCACTTT. As protein: CASSGDSLGNSPLHF. The chain carries TRBV6-1 and TRBJ1-6, with 7 nucleotides matching TRBD1. V lost 4 bases, J lost 7 bases, and 7 bases stayed unmatched. In germline, CDR1 is MNHNS, CDR2 SASEGT. The CDR3 length is 15 residues.

J is TRBJ2-5 and V is TRBV4-2; TRBD2 aligns across 10 bases. V shed 1 base and J 1 base; nucleotides not matched to a gene: 6. The CDR3 sequence is 17 residues long. Germline CDR1 reads LGHNA; CDR2 reads YNFKEQ. CDR3 protein: CASSQGEVAGGQETQYF. The DNA of the CDR3 is TGTGCCAGCAGCCAAGGGGAGGTAGCGGGGGGCCAAGAGACCCAGTACTTC.

The V call is TRBV6-4, the J call TRBJ2-1; 7 positions match TRBD2. The V gene's germline CDR1 is MRHNA and CDR2 SNTAGT. V lost 0 bases to trimming and J lost 8 bases; unmatched junction nucleotides: 7. The CDR3 length is 15 residues. The CDR3 spells CASSDSWGGRDEQFF. The CDR3 DNA follows: TGTGCCAGCAGTGACTCCTGGGGGGGGAGAGATGAGCAGTTCTTC.

The rearrangement links TRBV21-1 to TRBJ2-5; the tabulated D call, TRBD2, remains unverified against the DNA. TRBV21-1 is shown as a pseudogene. The CDR3 runs 19 residues. The CDR3 loop reads CASSKEASGAGGEKETQYF. CDR3 sequence (DNA): TGTGCCAGCAGCAAAGAGGCATCGGGCGCGGGAGGGGAAAAGGAGACCCAGTACTTC.

The chain combines TRBV27 with TRBJ2-7, with D possibly matching TRBD2 (5 bases). Trimming stripped 5 bases from V and 5 bases from J, with 16 bases between. This CDR3 is built from 14 residues. Germline lookup yields CDR1 MNHEY and CDR2 SMNVEV (reference sequence). As DNA, the CDR3 is TGTGCCAGCAGTCCACGACCTAGCCAGCACGAGCAGTACTTC. Amino acids: CASSPRPSQHEQYF.

The rearrangement links TRBV20-1 to TRBJ2-1; TRBD2 matches 11 bases. With 1 base clipped from V and 6 bases from J, the junction kept 2 bases outside the gene matches. CDR3 length equals 14 residues. CDR1 DFQATT and CDR2 SNEGSKA come from the germline V gene (reference sequence). CDR3: CSARAGTSGNEQFF. CDR3 nucleotides: TGCAGTGCTAGAGCCGGGACTAGCGGCAATGAGCAGTTCTTC.

This clonotype has more than one count but fewer than ten. This chain connects TRBV20-1 to TRBJ2-7; D is uncertain. The CDR3 has 16 amino acids. V was clipped by 0 bases and J by 1 base, with 16 bases between them. Germline assignment: CDR1 DFQATT and CDR2 SNEGSKA (reference sequence). The CDR3 DNA reads TGCAGTGCTAGAGATCTATTACATCTCAAGTCCTACGAGCAGTACTTC. Translation: CSARDLLHLKSYEQYF.

This clonotype was seen a few times. J is TRBJ1-2 and V is TRBV4-1, with D perhaps matching TRBD1 (5 bases). The germline gives CDR1 MGHRA, CDR2 YSYEKL. CDR3 size: 15 residues. Deletions cut 5 bases from V and 6 bases from J, with 19 bases between. The CDR3 DNA sequence: TGCGCCAGCAGCGTACGGACGGGGGTCTCCAATGGCTACACCTTC. Translation gives CASSVRTGVSNGYTF.

In this sample, this clonotype turned up a few times. The V and J genes are TRBV6-5 and TRBJ2-1; unclear D gene. From germline, CDR1 is MNHEY and CDR2 SVGAGI. This CDR3 is 13 amino acids long. The ends were cut back, 8 bases at V and 3 bases at J, with 11 bases in the middle. This CDR3 is CASGTANYNEQFF. As DNA, the CDR3 is TGTGCCAGCGGCACTGCCAACTACAATGAGCAGTTCTTC.

On this clonotype: A read error may explain this, as a much larger clone is one base away. This chain joins TRBV6-5 and TRBJ1-1; 7 bases are shared with TRBD1. CDR1 and CDR2 (germline): MNHEY, SVGAGI. The CDR3 loop spans 14 amino acids. In DNA, the CDR3 is TGTACCAGCAGTTACCGGACAGGGAACACTGAAGCTTTCTTT. Its translation is CTSSYRTGNTEAFF.

The rearrangement links TRBV9 to TRBJ2-1, with 13 nucleotides matching TRBD2. The CDR3 extends over 15 amino acids. The V and J ends lost 3 bases and 9 bases, in that order; junction bases with no gene match: 6. The germline V gene has CDR1 SGDLS and CDR2 YYNGEE. The CDR3 spells CASSALGTSGTEQFF. CDR3 in DNA: TGTGCCAGCAGCGCCCTAGGGACTAGCGGGACTGAGCAGTTCTTC.

Points on this clonotype: At one boundary the junction diverges from the germline segment, which might be a read error. The chain uses TRBV12-3 or TRBV12-4 and TRBJ2-7, with TRBD1 matching 8 bases. This CDR3 has 20 amino acids. The CDR3 nucleotides read TGTGCCAGCAGTTTTCGGATGGGGGGAGCCCGGGACAGGCTCTCCTACGATCAGTACTTC. This translates into CASSFRMGGARDRLSYDQYF.

A few counts support this clonotype. This chain connects TRBV3-1 to TRBJ2-7, with D unclear. Germline V gene sequence: CDR1 LGHDT, CDR2 YNNKEL (reference sequence). The CDR3 has 15 amino acids. V dropped 1 base and J dropped 3 bases, with 13 bases sitting between them. In DNA form, the CDR3 reads TGTGCCAGCAGCCAAGGAGACATCGGAGACTACGAGCAGTACTTC. It yields the protein CASSQGDIGDYEQYF.

The V gene is TRBV14, the J gene TRBJ1-2; D unresolved. The V and J ends lost 1 base and 7 bases respectively, with 13 bases between them. CDR1 is SGHDN and CDR2 is FVKESK in the germline V gene. This CDR3 has 14 amino acids. As DNA, the CDR3 is TGTGCCAGCAGCCAAGTAGGTGGCACAGTTGGCTACACCTTC. Encoded protein: CASSQVGGTVGYTF.

The rearrangement links TRBV28 to TRBJ2-7, with D perhaps TRBD1 (5 bases). CDR3 size: 13 residues. With 4 bases removed from V and 6 bases from J, the gap between germline ends came to 13 bases. CDR1 and CDR2 (germline): MDHEN, SYDVKM. The CDR3 DNA is TGTGCCAGCAGTTACAGGTTTTCGGGCGAGCAGTACTTC. Translated: CASSYRFSGEQYF.

This clonotype was detected ten times or more. The chain combines TRBV9 with TRBJ2-7; TRBD2 aligns across 10 bases. J lost 7 bases, V lost 4 bases, and 8 bases had no gene match. CDR1 is SGDLS, CDR2 YYNGEE, per germline. This CDR3 is 14 amino acids long. Written as DNA, the CDR3 is TGTGCCAGCAGCCCGGGGGGACTAGCGCCTGAGCAGTACTTC. The encoded protein is CASSPGGLAPEQYF.

The chain combines TRBV3-1 with TRBJ2-7, with 7 bases aligning to TRBD1. V gave up 0 bases and J gave up 5 bases; unmatched junction bases: 7. This CDR3 is 15 amino acids long. Germline-derived CDR1 and CDR2 are LGHDT and YNNKEL (reference sequence). Written as DNA, the CDR3 is TGTGCCAGCAGCCAAGAGTTGACAGGGTTCCACGAGCAGTACTTC. Translating it yields CASSQELTGFHEQYF.

The J gene is TRBJ2-5, the V gene TRBV9; 7 bases match TRBD2. V lost 0 bases to trimming and J lost 11 bases; unmatched junction nucleotides: 16. Germline V CDR1 and CDR2: SGDLS, YYNGEE. The CDR3 has 16 amino acids. The DNA of the CDR3 is TGTGCCAGCAGCGTAGCCGGCGGGAGCGCCTACAATGAGCAGTACTTC. This codes for CASSVAGGSAYNEQYF.

The chain is built from TRBV5-1 and TRBJ2-7, with D unclear. The CDR3 has 13 residues. CDR1 is SGHRS and CDR2 is YFSETQ in the germline V gene. Trimming took off 6 bases at V and 0 bases at J, with 10 bases between the two ends. The CDR3 DNA reads TGCGCCAGCACCGGGTCGTACTCCTACGAGCAGTACTTC. Translation: CASTGSYSYEQYF.

The chain recombines TRBV20-1 with TRBJ2-3; TRBD2 agrees at 10 bases. The germline V gene has CDR1 DFQATT and CDR2 SNEGSKA (reference sequence). The V gene end was trimmed by 0 bases and the J gene end by 2 bases; junction bases not matched to a gene: 11. The CDR3 has 18 residues. The CDR3 protein is CSAREGLAGVTFTDTQYF. The CDR3, as DNA: TGCAGTGCTAGAGAGGGGCTAGCGGGGGTGACATTCACAGATACGCAGTATTTT.